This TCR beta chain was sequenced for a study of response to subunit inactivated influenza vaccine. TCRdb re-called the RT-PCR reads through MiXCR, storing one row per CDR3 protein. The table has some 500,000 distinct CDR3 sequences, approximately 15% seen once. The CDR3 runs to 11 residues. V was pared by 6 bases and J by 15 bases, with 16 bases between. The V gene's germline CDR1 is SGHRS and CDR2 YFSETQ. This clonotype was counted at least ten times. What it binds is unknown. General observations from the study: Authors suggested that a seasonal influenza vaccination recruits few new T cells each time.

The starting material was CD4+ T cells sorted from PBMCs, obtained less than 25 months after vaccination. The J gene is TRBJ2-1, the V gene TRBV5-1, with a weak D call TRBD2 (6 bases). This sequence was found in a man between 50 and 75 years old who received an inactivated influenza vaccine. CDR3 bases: TGCGCCAGCACAACCGGGGGAGCCAGGTTCTTC. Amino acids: CASTTGGARFF.